These T cell receptor beta chains were read from a single sample in a study of T cells after posttransplantation cyclophosphamide. Sequencing used immunoSEQ multiplex PCR; TCRdb keeps in-frame clones, though not all of them. Here the sample spans 35,000 to 50,000 clones, less than 95% being singletons. The specimen comprised PBMCs, sampled about 62 days after allogeneic stem cell transplant with posttransplant cyclophosphamide. The receptors here all came from a male patient over 55 who received an allogeneic stem cell transplant from a related donor and was CMV-positive. Some of the T cells may derive from the graft donor. Both conserved end residues are part of each CDR3. The D gene is left open where the match is weak. Clone size appears in some rows only: once, few, many, or a class for an expanded clone.

clone_size v_call d_call cdr3_aa
. TRBV5-6 TRBD1 CASRGQGANSPLHF
. TRBV4-1 TRBD1 CASSQEGPGQGVGEQFF
. TRBV18 TRBD1 CASSPGTGTNYGYTF
once TRBV11-2 . CASSLDGNTEAFF
. TRBV30 TRBD1 CAWSPKTGQNQPQHF
. TRBV7-9 . CASSLPDTEAFF
once TRBV2 TRBD2 CASRRAGGSSYNEQFF
. TRBV6-6 . CARGGGSEAFF
. TRBV2 TRBD1 CASTLRQGINQPQHF
. TRBV11-2 TRBD1 CASSSEGTGQYF
. TRBV10-2 TRBD2 CASNPSGGVYEQYF
. TRBV5-1 . CASIILPGENNEQFF
. TRBV19 TRBD1 CASSIASTGFAYEQYF
few TRBV9 . CASSTDRPTDTQYF
. TRBV6-4 . CATSKGGNTGELFF
. TRBV5-1 . CASREAASTDTQYF
few TRBV2 . CASSESGWSSYNEQFF
. TRBV19 . CASSMSSTGKTQYF
. TRBV4-1 . CASSIHGELFF
. TRBV6-6 . CASVTGLVGNTIYF
. TRBV14 TRBD2 CASSPGGGTQYF
. TRBV7-9 . CASSESTSTNEKLFF
once TRBV25-1 . CASRGDRAAYEQYF
. TRBV4-1 . CASSQPYEKLFF
. TRBV27 TRBD2 CASSISGGYNEQFF
. TRBV6-4 . CASSDSSRGTEAFF
. TRBV19 TRBD2 CASSTSREGGGEQFF
. TRBV7-8 TRBD2 CASSFRLAQFNEQFF
. TRBV7-9 . CASSLVGAEAFF
. TRBV9 TRBD1 CASSDSLDRGRLGTEAFF
. TRBV11-2 . CASSPLQRAKGTEAFF
. TRBV7-2 . CASSSSREGYTF
. TRBV7-2 TRBD1 CASSLGWTGSDTQYF
. TRBV27 . CASSFWGGLQETQYF
. TRBV4-2 TRBD1 CASSQGQGETDTQYF
. TRBV4-2 . CASSQDGSQAGTDTQYF
once TRBV28 . CASSSVEGANEQFF
. TRBV6-5 TRBD1 CASSYSGTGGAYEQYF
. TRBV7-9 . CASSSGVSSTDTQYF